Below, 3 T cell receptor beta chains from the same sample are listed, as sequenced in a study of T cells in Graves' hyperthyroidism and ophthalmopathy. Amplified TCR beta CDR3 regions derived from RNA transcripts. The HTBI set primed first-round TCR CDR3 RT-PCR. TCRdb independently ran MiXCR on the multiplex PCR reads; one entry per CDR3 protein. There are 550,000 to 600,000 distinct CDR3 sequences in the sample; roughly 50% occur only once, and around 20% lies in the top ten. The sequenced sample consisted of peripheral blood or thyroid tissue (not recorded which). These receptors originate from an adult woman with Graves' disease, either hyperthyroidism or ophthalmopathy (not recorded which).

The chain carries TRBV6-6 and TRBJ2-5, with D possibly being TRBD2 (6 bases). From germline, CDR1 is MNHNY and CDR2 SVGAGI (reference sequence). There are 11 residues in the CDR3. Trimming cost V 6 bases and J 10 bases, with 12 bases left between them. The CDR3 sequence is CASRNAGIQYF. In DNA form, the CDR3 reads TGTGCCAGCAGAAACGCGGGGATCCAGTACTTC.

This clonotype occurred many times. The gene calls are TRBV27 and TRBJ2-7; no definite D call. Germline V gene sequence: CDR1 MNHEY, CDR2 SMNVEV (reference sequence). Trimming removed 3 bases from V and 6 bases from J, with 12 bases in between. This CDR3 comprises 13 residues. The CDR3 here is CASSFALDTEQYF. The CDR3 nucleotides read TGTGCCAGCAGTTTCGCCCTAGACACCGAGCAGTACTTC.

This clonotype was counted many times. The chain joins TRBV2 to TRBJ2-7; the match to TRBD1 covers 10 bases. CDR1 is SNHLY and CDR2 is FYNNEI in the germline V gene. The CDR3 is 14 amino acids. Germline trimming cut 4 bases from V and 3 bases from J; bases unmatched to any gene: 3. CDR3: CASSGRTGGYEQYF. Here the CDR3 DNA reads TGTGCCAGCAGTGGGCGGACAGGGGGCTACGAGCAGTACTTC. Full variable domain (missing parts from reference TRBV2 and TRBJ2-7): EPEVTQTPSHQVTQMGQEVILRCVPISNHLYFYWYRQILGQKVEFLVSFYNNEISEKSEIFDDQFSVERPDGSNFTLKIRSTKLEDSAMYFCASSGRTGGYEQYFGPGTRLTVT.